These 32 T cell receptor beta chains were all obtained from the same sample, sequenced in a study of T cell changes during pregnancy in multiple sclerosis. Using immunoSEQ multiplex PCR, the repertoire was profiled, and TCRdb retains in-frame clones only, with some absent. The sample lists around 80,000 clones; 90% to 95% were seen once. Sequenced here: peripheral blood, sampled before pregnancy. The receptors originated from a female donor with multiple sclerosis, enrolled in a pregnancy study.

This clone showed up just once. The chain couples TRBV9 to TRBJ2-1; D is unclear. The CDR3 is made up of 15 amino acids. V shed 0 bases and J shed 4 bases, with 11 bases lying between them. In germline, CDR1 is SGDLS, CDR2 YYNGEE. The CDR3 region is CASSVGAGSYNEQFF. For the CDR3, the DNA is TGTGCCAGCAGCGTAGGGGCCGGATCTTACAATGAGCAGTTCTTC. Full variable domain (missing parts from reference TRBV9 and TRBJ2-1): DSGVTQTPKHLITATGQRVTLRCSPRSGDLSVYWYQQSLDQGLQFLIQYYNGEERAKGNILERFSAQQFPDLHSELNLSSLELGDSALYFCASSVGAGSYNEQFFGPGTRLTVL.

The chain employs TRBV6-5 and TRBJ2-2; 8 bases align to TRBD1. Trimming took 6 bases from V and 6 from J; bases not matched to a gene: 9. The CDR3 spans 15 residues. The germline V gene has CDR1 MNHEY and CDR2 SVGAGI. CDR3 coding DNA: TGTGCCAGCAGGGATGGACAGGGTAGCCCCGGGGAGCTGTTTTTT. This codes for CASRDGQGSPGELFF.

The gene calls are TRBV9 and TRBJ1-4; 7 positions match TRBD1. The CDR3 runs 15 residues. CDR1 SGDLS and CDR2 YYNGEE come from the germline V gene. With V trimmed by 4 bases and J by 5 bases, 8 bases remained unmatched. The CDR3 here is CASSPRQGKNEKLFF. DNA of the CDR3: TGTGCCAGCAGCCCCCGACAGGGAAAGAATGAAAAACTGTTTTTT.

V usage is TRBV30 and J usage is TRBJ1-4; D may be TRBD1 (5 bases). There are 17 residues in the CDR3. Trimming left V 4 bases short and J 4 bases short, with 22 bases between. The germline CDR1 and CDR2 sequences are GTSNPN and SVGIG (reference sequence). CDR3 region: CAWINRRGGVFNEKLFF. CDR3 nucleotides: TGTGCCTGGATCAATCGGAGGGGAGGAGTTTTTAATGAAAAACTGTTTTTT.

This chain connects TRBV5-6 to TRBJ2-6; D call uncertain. The CDR3 has 17 residues. The germline gives CDR1 SGHDT, CDR2 YYEEEE. V was clipped by 2 bases and J by 2 bases, with 14 bases between them. The CDR3 DNA reads as TGTGCCAGCAGCTTAATTCTTGCGGATACTGGGGCCAACGTCCTGACTTTC. Its translation is CASSLILADTGANVLTF.

This chain links TRBV11-3 with TRBJ1-5, with a tentative D call TRBD1 (5 bases). Per germline, CDR1 SGHNT and CDR2 YENEEA. The CDR3 contains 15 residues. V was pared by 8 bases and J by 7 bases, with 21 bases between. The CDR3 sequence: CASCPIGVLRQPQHF. The CDR3 DNA is TGTGCCAGCTGCCCCATAGGGGTGTTGCGCCAGCCCCAGCATTTT.

The chain has TRBV9 and TRBJ2-3; 10 bases align to TRBD2. CDR1 SGDLS and CDR2 YYNGEE come from the germline V gene. The CDR3 is 15 residues long. Germline trimming cut 4 bases from V and 7 bases from J; bases unmatched to any gene: 9. DNA for the CDR3: TGTGCCAGCAGCCCATGGAGCGGGGGGGCGAATACGCAGTATTTT. Translated, it gives CASSPWSGGANTQYF.

This chain links TRBV5-4 with TRBJ2-3; D is ambiguous. V shed 4 bases and J shed 0 bases, with 6 bases lying between them. The CDR3 is 13 residues long. Germline assignment: CDR1 SGHNT and CDR2 YYREEE (reference sequence). As DNA, the CDR3 is TGTGCCAGCAGCCTGTCTAGCACAGATACGCAGTATTTT. Encoded protein: CASSLSSTDTQYF.

The chain is built from TRBV15 and TRBJ2-5; D might be TRBD2 (6 bases). The CDR3 consists of 14 residues. CDR1 LNHNV and CDR2 YYDKDF come from the germline V gene (reference sequence). The V gene lost 4 bases and the J gene lost 3 bases, with 12 bases spanning the gap. The CDR3 DNA reads TGTGCCACCAGCAAGGAAGGCGGGGAAGAGACCCAGTACTTC. This gives the protein CATSKEGGEETQYF.

The chain is built from TRBV5-6 and TRBJ2-2, with 9 bases lining up with TRBD1. Trimming removed 4 bases from V and 8 bases from J; junction bases left unmatched: 3. Germline CDR1 reads SGHDT; CDR2 reads YYEEEE. The CDR3 runs to 13 residues. The CDR3 protein is CASSTGGAGELFF. CDR3 nucleotide sequence: TGTGCCAGCAGCACAGGGGGCGCGGGGGAGCTGTTTTTT.

The CDR3 reads CASSLGLASYTGELFF. For the CDR3, the DNA is TGTGCCAGCAGTTTAGGACTAGCGTCTTACACCGGGGAGCTGTTTTTT. The rearrangement uses TRBV27 and TRBJ2-2, with 9 bases fitting TRBD2. The J segment lost 3 bases and the V segment lost 2 bases, leaving 4 bases of the junction unmatched. The CDR3 contains 16 residues. In germline, CDR1 is MNHEY, CDR2 SMNVEV (reference sequence).

V gene TRBV4-1 combines with J gene TRBJ1-1; 12 positions agree with TRBD1. Trimming took 2 bases from V and 5 from J; bases not matched to a gene: 15. The germline gives CDR1 MGHRA, CDR2 YSYEKL. There are 19 residues in the CDR3. Here the CDR3 DNA reads TGCGCCAGCAGCCAACACCCCGGGACAGGGGGCCCCACGGGGACTGAAGCTTTCTTT. Translated, it gives CASSQHPGTGGPTGTEAFF.

V gene TRBV27 combines with J gene TRBJ1-5; the D gene is possibly TRBD1 (6 bases). CDR1 is MNHEY and CDR2 is SMNVEV in the germline V gene (reference sequence). Trimming removed 5 bases from V and 0 bases from J, with 14 bases in between. The CDR3 extends over 16 amino acids. The CDR3 DNA follows: TGTGCCAGCAGTCCGGACAGAAGTTATAGCAATCAGCCCCAGCATTTT. Translating it yields CASSPDRSYSNQPQHF.

V gene TRBV5-8 combines with J gene TRBJ1-3, with D perhaps TRBD1 (6 bases). Trimming left V 3 bases short and J 4 bases short, with 11 bases between. This CDR3 is 14 amino acids long. The germline CDR1 and CDR2 sequences are SGHTS and YDEGEE. The CDR3 DNA reads TGTGCCAGCAGCTGGGGACACCGAGGAAACACCATATATTTT. Its protein is CASSWGHRGNTIYF.

The rearrangement uses TRBV5-4 and TRBJ1-1, with 8 bases lining up with TRBD1. There are 15 residues in the CDR3. From germline, CDR1 is SGHNT and CDR2 YYREEE (reference sequence). After removal of 2 bases from V and 1 base from J, the junction contained 4 bases not matched to a gene. In DNA form, the CDR3 reads TGTGCCAGCAGCTTCTTTGGACAGGGGAACACTGAAGCTTTCTTT. Translating gives CASSFFGQGNTEAFF.

V is TRBV29-1 and J is TRBJ2-3; 9 nucleotides agree with TRBD1. V trimming: 6 bases; J trimming: 4 bases; junction bases outside the gene matches: 8. The CDR3 is 14 residues long. Germline V gene data show CDR1 as SQVTM and CDR2 as ANQGSEA. The CDR3 DNA follows: TGCAGCGTCCTGGACGGACAGGGGTCAGATACGCAGTATTTT. Its protein product is CSVLDGQGSDTQYF.

V and J are TRBV2 and TRBJ2-7; 8 nucleotides agree with TRBD1. V lost 10 bases to trimming and J lost 9 bases; unmatched junction nucleotides: 11. CDR3 length: 12 residues. Germline loops: CDR1 SNHLY, CDR2 FYNNEI. CDR3 region: CATRADRVGQYF. CDR3 bases: TGTGCCACGCGAGCGGACAGGGTGGGGCAGTACTTC.

V and J are TRBV7-8 and TRBJ2-7, with D possibly matching TRBD2 (5 bases). The V and J ends lost 2 bases and 0 bases respectively, with 11 bases between them. Germline loops: CDR1 SGHVS, CDR2 FQNEAQ. This CDR3 spans 15 amino acids. In DNA form, the CDR3 reads TGTGCCAGCAGCTTACCCGTTGGGAGCTCCTACGAGCAGTACTTC. It encodes CASSLPVGSSYEQYF.

V is TRBV25-1 and J is TRBJ2-2; D is possibly TRBD1 (6 bases). This CDR3 contains 13 residues. V gave up 10 bases and J gave up 3 bases, with 12 bases separating them. CDR1 and CDR2 from the germline V gene are MGHDK and SYGVNS. CDR3 coding DNA: TGTGCCACCCCAGGGGCATACACCGGGGAGCTGTTTTTT. It is translated as CATPGAYTGELFF.

The CDR3 coding sequence is TGTGCCAGCAGAACTCTAGCGGGGGGGCAGAAGCAGTTCTTC. It codes for CASRTLAGGQKQFF. The chain is built from TRBV6-5 and TRBJ2-1, with TRBD2 matching 12 bases. The CDR3 spans 14 residues. V shed 6 bases, J shed 11 bases, and the junction held 8 bases outside the gene matches. Per the germline V gene, CDR1 is MNHEY and CDR2 is SVGAGI.

The V and J genes are TRBV5-6 and TRBJ1-6; TRBD1 is a possible D gene (6 bases). CDR3 length: 13 amino acids. The V end lost 7 bases, the J end lost 6 bases, and 11 bases lay between the germline ends. Looked up from germline, CDR1 is SGHDT and CDR2 is YYEEEE. For the CDR3, the DNA is TGTGCCAGCCGGGGGGGCCCTAATTCACCCCTCCACTTT. It encodes CASRGGPNSPLHF. Filled out from reference TRBV5-6 and TRBJ1-6, the complete variable domain reads DAGVTQSPTHLIKTRGQQVTLRCSPKSGHDTVSWYQQALGQGPQFIFQYYEEEERQRGNFPDRFSGHQFPNYSSELNVNALLLGDSALYLCASRGGPNSPLHFGNGTRLTVT.

The rearrangement links TRBV6-4 to TRBJ1-6; 8 nucleotides align to TRBD1. Per the germline V gene, CDR1 is MRHNA and CDR2 is SNTAGT. After removal of 6 bases from V and 10 bases from J, the junction contained 11 bases not matched to a gene. The length of the CDR3 is 15 residues. For the CDR3, the DNA is TGTGCCAGCAGCCACACGACAGGGGAGAGGTCACCCCTCCACTTT. It specifies CASSHTTGERSPLHF.

V gene TRBV19 combines with J gene TRBJ2-2; D is undetermined. The ends were cut back, 3 bases at V and 0 bases at J, with 8 bases in the middle. CDR1 is LNHDA, CDR2 SQIVND, per germline (reference sequence). The CDR3 is 15 amino acids. This chain's CDR3 is CASSIGTTNTGELFF. CDR3 in DNA: TGTGCCAGTAGTATTGGTACAACGAACACCGGGGAGCTGTTTTTT.

The chain couples TRBV5-1 to TRBJ1-3; 12 bases fit TRBD1. The CDR3 totals 19 residues. V shed 0 bases and J 3 bases; nucleotides not matched to a gene: 10. Germline V gives CDR1 SGHRS, CDR2 YFSETQ. CDR3 coding DNA: TGCGCCAGCAGCTTGGCAAGCCCGGGACAGGGGGCCTTTGGAAACACCATATATTTT. Protein sequence: CASSLASPGQGAFGNTIYF.

The chain employs TRBV7-9 and TRBJ1-2; the D gene is possibly TRBD1 (6 bases). Germline V gives CDR1 SEHNR, CDR2 FQNEAQ (reference sequence). The V gene lost 3 bases and the J gene lost 8 bases, with 16 bases spanning the gap. The CDR3 consists of 14 residues. CDR3 nucleotide sequence: TGTGCCAGCAGCTTCGGGACAAGTCTATGGGGCTACACCTTC. This translates into CASSFGTSLWGYTF. Full variable domain (rest looked up from reference TRBV7-9 and TRBJ1-2): DTGVSQNPRHKITKRGQNVTFRCDPISEHNRLYWYRQTLGQGPEFLTYFQNEAQLEKSRLLSDRFSAERPKGSFSTLEIQRTEQGDSAMYLCASSFGTSLWGYTFGSGTRLTVV.

The chain's CDR3 is CASRIGDTGELFF. The CDR3 nucleotides are TGTGCCAGCAGGATAGGGGACACCGGGGAGCTGTTTTTT. The chain is built from TRBV7-9 and TRBJ2-2, with a tentative D call TRBD1 (5 bases). The CDR3 consists of 13 residues. V was cut by 6 bases and J by 3 bases, with 8 bases left in between. Germline CDR1 is SEHNR and CDR2 is FQNEAQ (reference sequence).

The rearrangement joins TRBV7-2 to TRBJ2-7; D is possibly TRBD1 (6 bases). Germline loops: CDR1 SGHTA, CDR2 FQGNSA. The CDR3 consists of 15 residues. Trimming cost V 0 bases and J 5 bases, with 14 bases left between them. CDR3 sequence: CASSLAGTSAHEQYF. The CDR3 DNA follows: TGTGCCAGCAGCTTAGCAGGGACATCGGCCCACGAGCAGTACTTC.

On this clone: The sample has other DNA sequences that encode this CDR3 too. The chain has TRBV19 and TRBJ1-5; no clear D gene. V was cut by 2 bases and J by 0 bases, with 5 bases left in between. Germline loops: CDR1 LNHDA, CDR2 SQIVND (reference sequence). This CDR3 is built from 14 residues. Written as DNA, the CDR3 is TGTGCCAGTAGTATACGGGATAGCAATCAGCCCCAGCATTTT. Translating it yields CASSIRDSNQPQHF.

The chain employs TRBV6-5 and TRBJ2-3; the D gene is possibly TRBD2 (5 bases). Germline V gene data show CDR1 as MNHEY and CDR2 as SVGAGI. The CDR3 consists of 13 residues. CDR3 region: CADRSGSTDTQYF. CDR3 DNA sequence: TGTGCTGATAGGTCGGGGAGCACAGATACGCAGTATTTT.

CDR3 bases: TGCGCCAGCAGCCACGATTGGAGTCCGACCTACGAGCAGTACTTC. It translates to CASSHDWSPTYEQYF. V is TRBV4-1 and J is TRBJ2-7; D gene ambiguous. CDR1 and CDR2 from the germline V gene are MGHRA and YSYEKL. The CDR3 has 15 residues. With 3 bases removed from V and 2 bases from J, the gap between germline ends came to 14 bases.

The chain employs TRBV25-1 and TRBJ1-4, with 9 bases that match TRBD1. The CDR3 length is 14 residues. The ends lost 8 bases at V and 4 bases at J; junction bases unmatched: 5. Germline assignment: CDR1 MGHDK and CDR2 SYGVNS. The CDR3 DNA reads TGTGCCAGCTCAGCGGACAGGGGTAATGAAAAACTGTTTTTT. Protein sequence: CASSADRGNEKLFF.

The CDR3 DNA reads TGTGCCAGCAGCTCACGAATGACGACTAGCGGGGTTTTCCTAGAGTTCTTC. This translates into CASSSRMTTSGVFLEFF. This rearrangement joins TRBV11-1 to TRBJ2-1, with 11 nucleotides matching TRBD2. Germline values: CDR1 SGHAT, CDR2 FQDESV (reference sequence). This CDR3 comprises 17 residues. Losses at the gene ends were 4 bases for V and 14 bases for J; bases not matched to a gene: 19.